What follows are 21 T cell receptor beta chains derived from one specimen sequenced in a study of shared clonotypes between healthy human individuals. The protocol was immunoSEQ multiplex PCR, while the TCRdb copy is restricted to in-frame clones and leaves out a portion. The sample has about 1.5 million clones, approximately 98% seen once. The sequenced material came from naive CD4+ T cells sorted from blood. Documented subset: CD45RA+ positively selected. The origin of the receptors is a man aged 30 to 39 in good health.

CDR3 nucleotides: TGTGCCAGCAGTGTTGAGGCAACCCTCACTACGCAGTATTTT. Translating it yields CASSVEATLTTQYF. This chain joins TRBV6-4 and TRBJ2-3, with D hard to call. From germline, CDR1 is MRHNA and CDR2 SNTAGT. V gave up 4 bases and J gave up 8 bases, with 16 bases separating them. CDR3 length: 14 amino acids.

J is TRBJ2-5 and V is TRBV5-1; tentatively, D is TRBD1 or TRBD2 (5 bases each). V was shortened by 2 bases and J by 5 bases, with 13 bases between the two germline ends. The CDR3 totals 14 residues. Germline CDR1 reads SGHRS; CDR2 reads YFSETQ. CDR3: CASSFTQGRETQYF. DNA for the CDR3: TGCGCCAGCAGCTTCACGCAGGGACGGGAGACCCAGTACTTC.

The chain has TRBV10-1 and TRBJ2-3; TRBD2 is a possible D gene (5 bases). The V gene's germline CDR1 is WNHNN and CDR2 SYGVQD (reference sequence). V lost 8 bases and J lost 1, with 16 bases in between. The CDR3 spans 15 residues. In nucleotides, the CDR3 is TGCGCCAGCTCAAGAGGGCTCCCCGGCACAGATACGCAGTATTTT. Its protein product is CASSRGLPGTDTQYF.

This clone occurred once. The genes are TRBV5-4 and TRBJ1-1, with D possibly TRBD1 on 5 matching bases. The V end was cut by 2 bases, the J end by 4 bases, with 12 bases between. Germline V gene sequence: CDR1 SGHNT, CDR2 YYREEE (reference sequence). CDR3 length: 14 amino acids. The CDR3 region has the DNA TGTGCCAGCAGCTTCAGGGAAGGGGCCACTGAAGCTTTCTTT. Translation gives CASSFREGATEAFF.

This chain connects TRBV5-4 to TRBJ2-7; 13 bases match TRBD2. The CDR3 runs 18 residues. From germline, CDR1 is SGHNT and CDR2 YYREEE (reference sequence). V was clipped by 0 bases and J by 0 bases; unmatched bases: 6. CDR3 amino acids: CASSLARLAGGPSYEQYF. The CDR3 region has the DNA TGTGCCAGCAGCTTGGCGCGACTAGCGGGAGGACCCTCCTACGAGCAGTACTTC.

V is TRBV15 and J is TRBJ1-2; D possibly corresponds to TRBD1 (5 bases). The CDR3 is made up of 15 amino acids. Trimming shortened V by 3 bases and J by 8 bases, and 19 bases separated the two germline ends. Germline V gene sequence: CDR1 LNHNV, CDR2 YYDKDF (reference sequence). CDR3 loop: CATSRGTGGYDGYTF. The CDR3, as DNA: TGTGCCACCAGCAGGGGGACCGGAGGGTACGACGGCTACACCTTC.

The chain joins TRBV5-8 to TRBJ1-5; 7 positions agree with TRBD1. The trim removed 2 bases at V and 3 bases at J, leaving 5 bases unmatched. The CDR3 consists of 15 residues. Germline V gene sequence: CDR1 SGHTS, CDR2 YDEGEE. CDR3 sequence: CASSFGTDFNQPQHF. In DNA form, the CDR3 reads TGTGCCAGCAGCTTCGGGACAGACTTCAATCAGCCCCAGCATTTT.

V is TRBV15 and J is TRBJ2-1; TRBD1 aligns across 10 bases. With V trimmed by 5 bases and J by 9 bases, 7 bases remained unmatched. The CDR3 is 14 residues long. The germline CDR1 and CDR2 sequences are LNHNV and YYDKDF (reference sequence). CDR3 coding DNA: TGTGCCACCAGCGGCCCCGGGACAGGGGCTGAGCAGTTCTTC. Translated: CATSGPGTGAEQFF.

This chain joins TRBV5-4 and TRBJ2-1; possible D gene TRBD2, 5 bases. The CDR3 sequence is 14 residues long. The germline V and J ends were trimmed by 1 base and 6 bases, with 11 bases remaining between them. Germline V gene lookup returns CDR1 SGHNT and CDR2 YYREEE (reference sequence). The CDR3 DNA reads as TGTGCCAGCAGCTTGTTAGCGAATCTCAATGAGCAGTTCTTC. As protein: CASSLLANLNEQFF.

The rearrangement links TRBV5-6 to TRBJ2-1; 8 nucleotides line up with TRBD2. Trimming took 2 bases from V and 4 from J; bases not matched to a gene: 14. The CDR3 runs to 18 residues. In germline, CDR1 is SGHDT, CDR2 YYEEEE. The CDR3 sequence: CASSFRRAGGPVYNEQFF. CDR3 DNA sequence: TGTGCCAGCAGCTTTAGGAGGGCGGGAGGCCCGGTTTACAATGAGCAGTTCTTC. The variable domain in full, completed from reference TRBV5-6 and TRBJ2-1, reads DAGVTQSPTHLIKTRGQQVTLRCSPKSGHDTVSWYQQALGQGPQFIFQYYEEEERQRGNFPDRFSGHQFPNYSSELNVNALLLGDSALYLCASSFRRAGGPVYNEQFFGPGTRLTVL.

The chain uses TRBV14 and TRBJ2-3; TRBD2 matches 11 bases. The CDR3 spans 16 residues. Per germline, CDR1 SGHDN and CDR2 FVKESK. With 4 bases clipped from V and 3 bases from J, the junction kept 6 bases outside the gene matches. CDR3 residues: CASSRTSGSWTDTQYF. DNA of the CDR3: TGTGCCAGCAGCCGCACTAGCGGGAGTTGGACAGATACGCAGTATTTT.

The chain carries TRBV27 and TRBJ2-7, with D hard to call. Germline-derived CDR1 and CDR2 are MNHEY and SMNVEV (reference sequence). The V end lost 6 bases, the J end lost 3 bases, and 6 bases lay between the germline ends. The CDR3 spans 11 residues. For the CDR3, the DNA is TGTGCCAGCAGGGGGTTCTACGAGCAGTACTTC. This sequence encodes CASRGFYEQYF.

The V call is TRBV4-1, the J call TRBJ2-7, with 8 bases aligning to TRBD1. CDR3 size: 18 residues. CDR1 and CDR2 (germline): MGHRA, YSYEKL. With 2 bases clipped from V and 2 bases from J, the junction kept 14 bases outside the gene matches. The CDR3 region is CASSQRRSGQGGTYEQYF. The DNA for the CDR3 is TGCGCCAGCAGCCAACGGAGGTCCGGACAGGGAGGAACCTACGAGCAGTACTTC.

This chain uses TRBV28 with TRBJ2-7; 12 positions match TRBD2. Germline CDR1 is MDHEN and CDR2 is SYDVKM. The CDR3 loop spans 18 amino acids. J gave up 0 bases and V 5 bases, and 11 bases lay outside the gene matches. The CDR3 protein is CASSPGGLAGSSSYEQYF. The CDR3 DNA sequence: TGTGCCAGCAGTCCAGGGGGACTAGCGGGCTCGAGCTCCTACGAGCAGTACTTC.

This sequence joins TRBV6-1 and TRBJ2-3, with 7 bases aligning to TRBD1. The CDR3 has 15 amino acids. Germline CDR1 and CDR2: MNHNS and SASEGT. V shed 8 bases, J shed 3 bases, and the junction held 11 bases outside the gene matches. CDR3 region: CASAIDRVGTDTQYF. CDR3 bases: TGTGCCAGCGCCATTGACAGGGTCGGGACAGATACGCAGTATTTT.

Remarks on this clone: This CDR3 is also generated by other DNA sequences in the sample. The chain carries TRBV6-6 and TRBJ2-2, with D hard to call. Trimming pared 2 bases from V and 8 bases from J, leaving 3 bases between. The CDR3 sequence is 11 residues long. The germline CDR1 and CDR2 sequences are MNHNY and SVGAGI (reference sequence). In DNA form, the CDR3 reads TGTGCCAGCAGTTACGGGGGGGAGCTGTTTTTT. Residues: CASSYGGELFF.

This clone was counted once. The chain carries TRBV10-3 and TRBJ2-7; D is ambiguous. This CDR3 spans 13 amino acids. Trimming cost V 0 bases and J 5 bases, with 8 bases left between them. CDR1 ENHRY and CDR2 SYGVKD come from the germline V gene. CDR3 loop: CAISESPENEQYF. In nucleotides, the CDR3 is TGTGCCATCAGTGAGTCTCCGGAGAACGAGCAGTACTTC.

The chain carries TRBV7-9 and TRBJ1-3; D might be TRBD1 (5 bases). Trimming shortened V by 5 bases and J by 0 bases, and 14 bases separated the two germline ends. The CDR3 has 16 residues. Looked up from germline, CDR1 is SEHNR and CDR2 is FQNEAQ (reference sequence). CDR3 protein: CASSPPGRISGNTIYF. In DNA form, the CDR3 reads TGTGCCAGCAGCCCACCGGGACGGATCTCTGGAAACACCATATATTTT. Together with reference TRBV7-9 and TRBJ1-3, the CDR3 gives the full variable domain: DTGVSQNPRHKITKRGQNVTFRCDPISEHNRLYWYRQTLGQGPEFLTYFQNEAQLEKSRLLSDRFSAERPKGSFSTLEIQRTEQGDSAMYLCASSPPGRISGNTIYFGEGSWLTVV.

The chain is built from TRBV6-6 and TRBJ2-1; 12 positions match TRBD2. CDR1 is MNHNY and CDR2 is SVGAGI in the germline V gene (reference sequence). The CDR3 has 15 amino acids. With V trimmed by 2 bases and J by 4 bases, 0 bases remained unmatched. CDR3 in amino acids: CASSYGTSGYNEQFF. The CDR3 DNA is TGTGCCAGCAGTTACGGGACTAGCGGGTACAATGAGCAGTTCTTC.

This chain uses TRBV5-1 with TRBJ2-3, with 10 bases aligning to TRBD2. Unmatched junction bases numbered 10, after V lost 0 bases and J lost 3 bases. The V gene's germline CDR1 is SGHRS and CDR2 YFSETQ. This CDR3 region has 18 residues. The CDR3 DNA sequence: TGCGCCAGCAGCTTGGGCAGGGCTAGCGGGAGTCTGACAGATACGCAGTATTTT. Protein product: CASSLGRASGSLTDTQYF.

V usage is TRBV5-5 and J usage is TRBJ2-7; the D is unclear. From germline, CDR1 is SGHKS and CDR2 YYEKEE (reference sequence). There are 15 residues in the CDR3. V gave up 0 bases and J gave up 1 base, with 11 bases separating them. This CDR3 reads CASSLAVGVSYEQYF. The CDR3 coding sequence is TGTGCCAGCAGCTTGGCAGTGGGTGTGTCCTACGAGCAGTACTTC. The full variable domain, completed using reference TRBV5-5 and TRBJ2-7, is DAGVTQSPTHLIKTRGQQVTLRCSPISGHKSVSWYQQVLGQGPQFIFQYYEKEERGRGNFPDRFSARQFPNYSSELNVNALLLGDSALYLCASSLAVGVSYEQYFGPGTRLTVT.